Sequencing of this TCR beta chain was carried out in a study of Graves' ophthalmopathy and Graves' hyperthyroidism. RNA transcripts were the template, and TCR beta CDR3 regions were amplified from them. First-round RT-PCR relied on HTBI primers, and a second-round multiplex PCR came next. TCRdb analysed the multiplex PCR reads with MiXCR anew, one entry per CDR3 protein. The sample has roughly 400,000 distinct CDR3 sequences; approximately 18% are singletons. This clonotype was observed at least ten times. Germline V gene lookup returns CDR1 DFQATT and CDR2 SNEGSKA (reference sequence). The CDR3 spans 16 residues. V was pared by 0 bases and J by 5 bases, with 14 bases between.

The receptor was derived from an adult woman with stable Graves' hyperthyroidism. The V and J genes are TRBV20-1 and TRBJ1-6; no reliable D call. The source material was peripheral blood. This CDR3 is CSARDRRIPNNSPLHF. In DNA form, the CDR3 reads TGCAGTGCTAGAGATCGCAGGATCCCTAATAATTCACCCCTCCACTTT.